Sequencing of this TCR beta chain was carried out in a study of HIV-infected children after antiretroviral therapy interruption. Study details: Recorded EBV and CMV exposure existed for most children. Samples from the continuous-treatment group were taken at weeks 0, 48 and 150.

Study-level results: Naive CD4+ sequences overlapped less between time points once interruption began.

This clonotype was seen repeatedly, ten times or more. Its antigen is unknown. The treatment here: PENTA 11 planned treatment interruption arm or continuous ART arm. This CDR3 is 14 amino acids long. The ends lost 4 bases at V and 4 bases at J; junction bases unmatched: 6. The germline CDR1 and CDR2 sequences are SGHTA and FQGNSA. A 3' RACE protocol on RNA, with unique molecular identifiers, produced the TCR library. TCRdb re-called the 3' RACE reads through MiXCR, storing one row per CDR3 protein. The table records about 89,000 distinct CDR3 sequences, 6.9% of them present only once. The origin of this receptor is a pool of human donors with HIV. This chain links TRBV7-2 with TRBJ2-5; 7 bases match TRBD1. This specimen consisted of CD45RA+ CD4+ T cells from PBMCs, pooled from several time points, obtained from a donor given antiretroviral therapy, either interrupted or continuous. The subset denotes: naive CD4+ CD45RA+ CD45RO- T cells. This chain's CDR3 is CASSSRTGGETQYF. The CDR3 DNA reads TGTGCCAGCAGCTCCAGGACAGGAGGAGAGACCCAGTACTTC.